This TCR delta chain was identified during a study of γδ T cells in repeated Plasmodium falciparum infection. This clone was seen many times. Its cognate antigen is unknown. For this DNA, TCRdb reports the protein of a much larger clone, which diverges at residue 7, most likely from a read error; the protein presented here is translated directly from the DNA. Germline lookup yields CDR1 GEAIGNYY and CDR2 EKD. The CDR3 loop spans 18 amino acids. V was pared by 1 base and J by 0 bases, with 20 bases between. Vgamma9/Vdelta2+ and Vdelta2-negative gammadelta T cells were flow-sorted from PBMC for bulk sequencing. TCRdb reprocessed the multiplex PCR reads using CATT. The sample shows tens of thousands of delta-chain clones, over 1.3% of them seen only once. General study results and limits: In Vdelta2-negative, largely Vdelta1+, gammadelta repertoires, repeated controlled infections appeared to drive clonal selection waves.

Specimen: gamma-delta T cells from blood. The chain couples TRDV2 to TRDJ1; D not resolved. The TCR comes from a pool of human donors (malaria-infected and uninfected, not separated). The CDR3 sequence: CACDTKCYQPMYTDKLIF. CDR3 sequence (DNA): TGTGCCTGTGACACGAAGTGCTACCAGCCGATGTACACCGATAAACTCATCTTT.